This passage covers 27 T cell receptor beta chains from one sample sequenced in a study of T cells in localized non-small cell lung cancer. Assay: immunoSEQ multiplex PCR; the TCRdb copy retains only in-frame clones and omits some. Altogether roughly 70,000 clones are present, roughly 90% being singletons, with the ten largest covering 21%. This sample comprised peripheral blood, obtained before any cancer treatment. These receptors were taken from a male donor at least 60 years old with stage III squamous cell lung carcinoma.

In this sample, this clone turned up a few times. The genes are TRBV25-1 and TRBJ1-1; D gene ambiguous. V was cut by 10 bases and J by 8 bases, with 8 bases left in between. The germline V gene has CDR1 MGHDK and CDR2 SYGVNS. CDR3 size: 9 residues. Here the CDR3 DNA reads TGTGCCAACTTAGGAGAAGCTTTCTTT. Its translation: CANLGEAFF.

The gene calls are TRBV12-5 and TRBJ2-1; 9 bases agree with TRBD1. Germline values: CDR1 LGHNT, CDR2 FRNRAP. With 1 base clipped from V and 6 bases from J, the junction kept 16 bases outside the gene matches. This CDR3 contains 19 residues. The CDR3 protein is CASGLAGTVVGQGTNEQFF. In DNA form, the CDR3 reads TGTGCTAGTGGTTTGGCAGGCACGGTAGTGGGACAGGGTACCAATGAGCAGTTCTTC.

V gene TRBV6-6 combines with J gene TRBJ2-2; D possibly matches TRBD1 or TRBD2 (5 bases each). The germline V and J ends were trimmed by 6 bases and 0 bases, with 14 bases remaining between them. From germline, CDR1 is MNHNY and CDR2 SVGAGI (reference sequence). This CDR3 has 16 residues. The CDR3 loop is CASSNSGTANTGELFF. The DNA for the CDR3 is TGTGCCAGCAGCAATTCCGGGACGGCGAACACCGGGGAGCTGTTTTTT.

The V gene is TRBV6-5, the J gene TRBJ1-3; TRBD1 aligns across 7 bases. The CDR3 length is 11 residues. V was clipped by 6 bases and J by 13 bases; unmatched bases: 6. Germline-derived CDR1 and CDR2 are MNHEY and SVGAGI. The CDR3 coding sequence is TGTGCCAGCAGCTCGACAGGGCCGATATATTTT. This encodes CASSSTGPIYF.

The chain is built from TRBV30 and TRBJ1-6, with TRBD1 as a possible D gene (6 bases). The V end was cut by 0 bases, the J end by 7 bases, with 7 bases between. The CDR3 totals 13 residues. CDR1 GTSNPN and CDR2 SVGIG come from the germline V gene (reference sequence). CDR3 loop: CAWSVGGNSPLHF. The DNA of the CDR3 is TGTGCCTGGAGTGTAGGGGGGAATTCACCCCTCCACTTT. The variable domain in full, completed from reference TRBV30 and TRBJ1-6, reads SQTIHQWPATLVQPVGSPLSLECTVEGTSNPNLYWYRQAAGRGLQLLFYSVGIGQISSEVPQNLSASRPQDRQFILSSKKLLLSDSGFYLCAWSVGGNSPLHFGNGTRLTVT.

The chain joins TRBV7-9 to TRBJ2-5; perhaps TRBD2 as D (6 bases). Trimming pared 1 base from V and 7 bases from J, leaving 10 bases between. The CDR3 sequence is 13 residues long. From germline, CDR1 is SEHNR and CDR2 FQNEAQ (reference sequence). The CDR3 sequence is CASSLELASTQYF. CDR3 nucleotide sequence: TGTGCCAGCAGCTTAGAGCTAGCGTCGACCCAGTACTTC.

This chain uses TRBV27 with TRBJ2-2; D might be TRBD1 (5 bases). Between the trimmed V and J ends, which lost 2 bases and 1 base, there was a span of 8 bases. The germline V gene has CDR1 MNHEY and CDR2 SMNVEV (reference sequence). CDR3 size: 15 residues. The CDR3 reads CASSLKGLNTGELFF. The CDR3 DNA reads TGTGCCAGCAGTTTAAAGGGGCTGAACACCGGGGAGCTGTTTTTT.

This clone was detected only once. The chain couples TRBV27 to TRBJ2-5, with TRBD2 matching over 9 bases. CDR1 is MNHEY and CDR2 is SMNVEV in the germline V gene (reference sequence). Losses at the gene ends were 2 bases for V and 5 bases for J; bases not matched to a gene: 6. The CDR3 contains 15 residues. DNA of the CDR3: TGTGCCAGCAGTTTAAGGGCGGGGGGGCGTGAGACCCAGTACTTC. Encoded protein: CASSLRAGGRETQYF.

V is TRBV19 and J is TRBJ1-2; unclear D gene. Between the trimmed V and J ends, which lost 0 bases and 6 bases, there was a span of 11 bases. CDR1 is LNHDA, CDR2 SQIVND, per germline (reference sequence). This CDR3 has 14 residues. The CDR3 DNA reads as TGTGCCAGTAGTATAGATCCGCAGGTGAATGGCTACACCTTC. Its translation: CASSIDPQVNGYTF.

The chain combines TRBV9 with TRBJ2-5; 9 bases align to TRBD1. CDR3 length: 16 amino acids. The ends lost 3 bases at V and 2 bases at J; junction bases unmatched: 8. The germline V gene has CDR1 SGDLS and CDR2 YYNGEE. CDR3 in amino acids: CASSEGIGTGQETQYF. In nucleotides, the CDR3 is TGTGCCAGCAGCGAGGGTATCGGGACAGGGCAAGAGACCCAGTACTTC.

The CDR3 loop is CASPPGTGGFTEAFF. For the CDR3, the DNA is TGCGCCAGCCCCCCCGGGACAGGGGGATTCACTGAAGCTTTCTTT. The rearrangement joins TRBV10-1 to TRBJ1-1; TRBD1 aligns across 11 bases. Germline values: CDR1 WNHNN, CDR2 SYGVQD (reference sequence). The CDR3 is 15 residues long. Trimming cost V 8 bases and J 4 bases; bases outside gene matches: 9.

This chain connects TRBV6-5 to TRBJ2-1, with 8 bases identical to TRBD1. The CDR3 spans 13 residues. The V and J ends lost 9 bases and 7 bases, in that order; junction bases with no gene match: 8. Germline CDR1 is MNHEY and CDR2 is SVGAGI. CDR3 region: CASTDRAGNEQFF. The DNA for the CDR3 is TGTGCCAGTACGGACAGGGCGGGAAATGAGCAGTTCTTC.

The rearrangement uses TRBV7-9 and TRBJ2-3; no clear D gene. The CDR3 is 14 residues long. The V and J ends lost 3 bases and 0 bases respectively, with 7 bases between them. Per germline, CDR1 SEHNR and CDR2 FQNEAQ (reference sequence). The CDR3 spells CASSFWGSTDTQYF. The CDR3 DNA sequence: TGTGCCAGCAGCTTCTGGGGTAGCACAGATACGCAGTATTTT.

This clone was found once. The DNA of the CDR3 is TGTGCTAGTGGTTTGACCCAAGAGACCCAGTACTTC. It translates to CASGLTQETQYF. The V and J genes are TRBV12-5 and TRBJ2-5; no clear D gene. CDR1 is LGHNT and CDR2 is FRNRAP in the germline V gene. The CDR3 is 12 amino acids. The V gene lost 2 bases and the J gene lost 1 base, with 2 bases spanning the gap.

This clone was found a few times. This rearrangement joins TRBV5-4 to TRBJ2-1; D remains ambiguous. This CDR3 has 13 amino acids. V dropped 1 base and J dropped 1 base, with 3 bases sitting between them. CDR1 and CDR2 (germline): SGHNT, YYREEE (reference sequence). CDR3 residues: CASSLRSYNEQFF. The CDR3 bases are TGTGCCAGCAGCTTGAGGTCCTACAATGAGCAGTTCTTC.

V is TRBV10-3 and J is TRBJ1-4; D not certain. The germline CDR1 and CDR2 sequences are ENHRY and SYGVKD. V was pared by 6 bases and J by 11 bases, with 31 bases between. There are 18 residues in the CDR3. The CDR3 nucleotides read TGTGCCATCAGCCCAGCAGGTCCGACTTTAGTGGGGATTGATAAACTGTTTTTT. Encoded protein: CAISPAGPTLVGIDKLFF.

The rearrangement uses TRBV30 and TRBJ2-3; no reliable D call. Looked up from germline, CDR1 is GTSNPN and CDR2 is SVGIG (reference sequence). There are 13 residues in the CDR3. V gave up 6 bases and J gave up 2 bases, with 12 bases separating them. Here the CDR3 DNA reads TGTGCCTGTCACCACAGAGTCACAGATACGCAGTATTTT. It yields the protein CACHHRVTDTQYF.

The genes are TRBV10-3 and TRBJ1-2; no clear D gene. This CDR3 spans 13 amino acids. Looked up from germline, CDR1 is ENHRY and CDR2 is SYGVKD. The ends were cut back, 4 bases at V and 3 bases at J, with 9 bases in the middle. CDR3 loop: CAISAGLDYGYTF. CDR3 nucleotides: TGTGCCATCAGTGCCGGGTTGGACTATGGCTACACCTTC.

V usage is TRBV5-5 and J usage is TRBJ2-7, with 8 bases matching TRBD1. This CDR3 spans 14 amino acids. J was trimmed by 1 base and V by 4 bases; bases with no gene match: 4. Germline-derived CDR1 and CDR2 are SGHKS and YYEKEE (reference sequence). The CDR3 sequence: CASSRTGSSYEQYF. The CDR3 coding sequence is TGTGCCAGCAGCCGGACAGGGTCGTCCTACGAGCAGTACTTC.

The chain has TRBV5-1 and TRBJ2-3, with TRBD2 matching 14 bases. The germline V gene encodes CDR1 SGHRS and CDR2 YFSETQ. J gave up 2 bases and V 3 bases, and 5 bases lay outside the gene matches. CDR3 length: 17 amino acids. CDR3 nucleotides: TGCGCCAGCAGCTCAGGACTAGCGGGGGGATTCACAGATACGCAGTATTTT. It specifies CASSSGLAGGFTDTQYF.

This chain connects TRBV6-1 to TRBJ1-1; the D is unclear. CDR3 length: 12 amino acids. CDR1 is MNHNS and CDR2 is SASEGT in the germline V gene. V gave up 1 base and J gave up 11 bases, with 11 bases separating them. CDR3 residues: CASSEVGLRAFF. In DNA, the CDR3 is TGTGCCAGCAGTGAAGTCGGCCTGCGCGCTTTCTTT.

V and J are TRBV7-2 and TRBJ2-7, with no clear D. The CDR3 loop spans 11 amino acids. V lost 0 bases to trimming and J lost 10 bases, with 7 bases between them. Germline V CDR1 and CDR2: SGHTA, FQGNSA. CDR3 in amino acids: CASSLAERQYF. CDR3 coding DNA: TGTGCCAGCAGCTTAGCGGAGAGACAGTACTTC.

The chain recombines TRBV18 with TRBJ1-1; D is possibly TRBD1 (6 bases). There are 13 residues in the CDR3. Germline V lookup: CDR1 KGHSH, CDR2 LQKENI. Deletions cut 5 bases from V and 5 bases from J, with 12 bases between. CDR3 loop: CASSTTGKTEAFF. The CDR3 coding sequence is TGTGCCAGCTCAACTACAGGGAAAACTGAAGCTTTCTTT.

The chain links TRBV7-3 to TRBJ1-2, with a tentative D call TRBD1 (5 bases). In germline, CDR1 is SGHTA, CDR2 FQGTGA. The CDR3 covers 13 residues. Between the trimmed V and J ends, which lost 5 bases and 2 bases, there was a span of 9 bases. CDR3 in DNA: TGTGCCAGCAGCCCACGGGGCAACTATGGCTACACCTTC. Translated, it gives CASSPRGNYGYTF.

This clone has a handful of counts. V is TRBV15 and J is TRBJ1-1; the D is unclear. Germline assignment: CDR1 LNHNV and CDR2 YYDKDF (reference sequence). The CDR3 spans 15 residues. Between the trimmed V and J ends, which lost 1 base and 6 bases, there was a span of 15 bases. The CDR3 region has the DNA TGTGCCACCAGCAGAGGAAAAGTCGCGCTGGCTGAAGCTTTCTTT. Translated: CATSRGKVALAEAFF.

A single count supports this clone. The J gene is TRBJ1-2, the V gene TRBV18; 9 bases are a match to TRBD1. Germline V gives CDR1 KGHSH, CDR2 LQKENI. The CDR3 spans 14 residues. The V segment lost 3 bases and the J segment 8 bases; nucleotides outside the gene matches: 7. DNA for the CDR3: TGTGCCAGCTCACCGTGGACAGGGGTAGAGGGCTACACCTTC. This encodes CASSPWTGVEGYTF.

The chain carries TRBV6-6 and TRBJ1-5, with TRBD1 as a possible D gene (6 bases). This CDR3 is 15 amino acids long. The germline V gene has CDR1 MNHNY and CDR2 SVGAGI (reference sequence). Deletions cut 6 bases from V and 0 bases from J, with 12 bases between. The CDR3: CASRPQGNSNQPQHF. As DNA, the CDR3 is TGTGCCAGCAGACCCCAGGGGAATAGCAATCAGCCCCAGCATTTT.